This is a list of T cell receptor beta chains from one sample in a study of OX40 agonist ivuxolimab in advanced cancers. Profiling relied on immunoSEQ multiplex PCR, and the TCRdb table lists in-frame clones only, not all of them. The sample yields some 50,000 clones, 85% to 95% seen once. The starting material was CD4+ or CD8+ T cells sorted from blood, obtained in a trial of the OX40 agonist ivuxolimab. The receptors here all came from an adult with an advanced solid tumor such as melanoma, head and neck, liver or kidney cancer. Each CDR3 is given with its conserved first and last residue. A D gene is named only where the DNA matches it firmly. The size entry is marked missing in some rows and otherwise reads once, few, many or a size class.

J	size	D	V	DNA	CDR3
TRBJ2-7	.	.	TRBV19	TGTGCCAGTACCCCAGCCTTCGGGGGCTACGAGCAGTACTTC	CASTPAFGGYEQYF
TRBJ2-1	.	TRBD2	TRBV4-3	TGCGCCAGCAGCCAAGCCGCTAGCGGGATTTTAATTGAGCAGTTCTTC	CASSQAASGILIEQFF
TRBJ2-1	.	TRBD2	TRBV27	TGTGCCAGCAGAACGGGAGGGTTGTACAATGAGCAGTTCTTC	CASRTGGLYNEQFF
TRBJ2-5	.	.	TRBV9	TGTGCCAGCAGCGCAGTAGGTCAAGAGACCCAGTACTTC	CASSAVGQETQYF
TRBJ2-1	.	TRBD2	TRBV28	TGTGCCAGCAGTTTACCGGGACTAGCGGGAGCAGGAGAGCAGTTCTTC	CASSLPGLAGAGEQFF
TRBJ1-2	.	TRBD1	TRBV4-1	TGCGCCAGCAGCCAGGAGACAGGGGTCGGCTACACCTTC	CASSQETGVGYTF
TRBJ2-7	once	TRBD2	TRBV27	TGTGCCAGCAGTTTCGCTAGCGGGATCTCCTACGAGCAGTACTTC	CASSFASGISYEQYF
TRBJ1-2	.	.	TRBV4-1	TGCGCCAGCAGCCAAGGACGGTCCTATGGCTACACCTTC	CASSQGRSYGYTF
TRBJ2-7	few	.	TRBV27	TGTGCCAGCAGTTCCCCCTACGAGCAGTACTTC	CASSSPYEQYF
TRBJ2-7	.	.	TRBV4-2	TGTGCCAGCAGCCAAGTTGCGTCGACCTACGAGCAGTACTTC	CASSQVASTYEQYF
TRBJ2-3	.	.	TRBV5-6	TGTGCCAGCAGCTGGGGGGGCACAGATACGCAGTATTTT	CASSWGGTDTQYF
TRBJ1-1	.	.	TRBV6-4	TGTGCCAGCAGTGAACGGGGGTTCGGGACTGAAGCTTTCTTT	CASSERGFGTEAFF
TRBJ2-1	.	.	TRBV28	TGTGCCAGCAGGTCGGGACTTGACAATGAGCAGTTCTTC	CASRSGLDNEQFF
TRBJ2-1	once	.	TRBV18	TGTGCCAGCTCTCACGGAGAAACTTACCCGAATGAGCAGTTCTTC	CASSHGETYPNEQFF
TRBJ2-7	.	TRBD2	TRBV13	TGTGCCAGCAACCTCTGGACTAGCGGTAAATTAGACGGCGAGCAGTACTTC	CASNLWTSGKLDGEQYF
TRBJ2-1	.	.	TRBV4-3	TGCGCCAGCAGCCAAGACCAAGGTCGGGATGAGCAGTTCTTC	CASSQDQGRDEQFF